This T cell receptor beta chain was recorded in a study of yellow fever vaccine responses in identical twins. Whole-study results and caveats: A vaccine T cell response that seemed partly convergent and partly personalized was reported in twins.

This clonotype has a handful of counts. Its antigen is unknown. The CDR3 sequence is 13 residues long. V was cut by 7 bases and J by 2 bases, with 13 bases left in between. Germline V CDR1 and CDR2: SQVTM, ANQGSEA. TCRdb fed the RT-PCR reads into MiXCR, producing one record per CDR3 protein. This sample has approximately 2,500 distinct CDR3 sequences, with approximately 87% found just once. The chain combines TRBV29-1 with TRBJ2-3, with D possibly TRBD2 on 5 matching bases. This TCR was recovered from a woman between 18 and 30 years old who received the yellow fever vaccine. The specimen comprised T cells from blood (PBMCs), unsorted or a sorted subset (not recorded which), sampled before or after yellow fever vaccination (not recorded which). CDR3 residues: CSGTEGVTDTQYF. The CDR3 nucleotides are TGCAGCGGGACTGAGGGAGTCACAGATACGCAGTATTTT.